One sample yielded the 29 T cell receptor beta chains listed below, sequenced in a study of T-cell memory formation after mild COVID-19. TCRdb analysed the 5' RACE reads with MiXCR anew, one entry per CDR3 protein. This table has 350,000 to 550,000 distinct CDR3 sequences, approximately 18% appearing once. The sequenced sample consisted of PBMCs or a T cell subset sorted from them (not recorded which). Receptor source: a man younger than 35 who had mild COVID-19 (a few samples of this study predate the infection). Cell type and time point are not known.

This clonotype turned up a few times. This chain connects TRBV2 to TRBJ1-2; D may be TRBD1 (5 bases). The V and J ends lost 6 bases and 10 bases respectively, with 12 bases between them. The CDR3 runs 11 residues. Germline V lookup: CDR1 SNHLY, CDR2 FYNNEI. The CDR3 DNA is TGTGCCAGCAGCCCAGACAGATTCTACACCTTC. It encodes CASSPDRFYTF.

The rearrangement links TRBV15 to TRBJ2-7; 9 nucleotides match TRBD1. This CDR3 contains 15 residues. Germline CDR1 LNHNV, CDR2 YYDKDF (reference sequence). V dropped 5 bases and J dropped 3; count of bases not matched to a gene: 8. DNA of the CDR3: TGTGCCACCAGCGCACCGGGACAGGGAGGCTACGAGCAGTACTTC. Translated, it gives CATSAPGQGGYEQYF.

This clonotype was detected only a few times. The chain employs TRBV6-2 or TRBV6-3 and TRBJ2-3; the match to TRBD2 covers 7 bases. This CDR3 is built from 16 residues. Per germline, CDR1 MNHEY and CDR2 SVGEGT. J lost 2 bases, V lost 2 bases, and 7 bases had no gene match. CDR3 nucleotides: TGTGCCAGCAGTTACCTTCCGGGACTATCCACAGATACGCAGTATTTT. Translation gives CASSYLPGLSTDTQYF.

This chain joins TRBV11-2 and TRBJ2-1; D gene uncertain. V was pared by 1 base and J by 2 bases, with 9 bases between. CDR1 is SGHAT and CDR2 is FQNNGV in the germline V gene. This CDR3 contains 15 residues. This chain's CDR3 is CASSLVLGTYNEQFF. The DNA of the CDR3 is TGTGCCAGCAGCTTAGTACTGGGAACCTACAATGAGCAGTTCTTC.

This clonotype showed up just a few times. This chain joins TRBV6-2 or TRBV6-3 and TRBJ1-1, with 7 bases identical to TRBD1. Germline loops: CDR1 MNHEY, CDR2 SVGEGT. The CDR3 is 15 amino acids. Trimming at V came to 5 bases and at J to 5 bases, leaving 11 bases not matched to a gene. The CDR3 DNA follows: TGTGCCAGCAGTAAAAGGACAGGTCAGACTACTGAAGCTTTCTTT. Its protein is CASSKRTGQTTEAFF.

The CDR3 sequence: CAWSVQSTWNGYTF. The CDR3 DNA follows: TGTGCCTGGAGTGTACAGAGCACTTGGAACGGCTACACCTTC. V gene TRBV30 combines with J gene TRBJ1-2; D gene uncertain. Germline loops: CDR1 GTSNPN, CDR2 SVGIG (reference sequence). Trimming took 0 bases from V and 8 from J, leaving 16 bases between them. This CDR3 has 14 residues.

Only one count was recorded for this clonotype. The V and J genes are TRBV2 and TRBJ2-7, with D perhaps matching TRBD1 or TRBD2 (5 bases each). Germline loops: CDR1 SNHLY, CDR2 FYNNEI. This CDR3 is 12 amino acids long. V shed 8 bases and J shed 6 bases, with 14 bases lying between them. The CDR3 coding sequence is TGTGCCAGCGGGGTAGAGGGGCTCGAGCAGTACTTC. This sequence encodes CASGVEGLEQYF. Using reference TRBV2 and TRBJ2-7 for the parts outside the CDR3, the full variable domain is EPEVTQTPSHQVTQMGQEVILRCVPISNHLYFYWYRQILGQKVEFLVSFYNNEISEKSEIFDDQFSVERPDGSNFTLKIRSTKLEDSAMYFCASGVEGLEQYFGPGTRLTVT.

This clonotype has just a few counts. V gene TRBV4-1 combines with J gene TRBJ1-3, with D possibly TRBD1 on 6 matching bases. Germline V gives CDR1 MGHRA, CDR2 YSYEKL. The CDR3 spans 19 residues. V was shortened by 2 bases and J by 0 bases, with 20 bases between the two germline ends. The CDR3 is CASSQLQGVGPSSGNTIYF. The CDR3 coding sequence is TGCGCCAGCAGCCAATTACAGGGTGTTGGCCCCTCCTCTGGAAACACCATATATTTT.

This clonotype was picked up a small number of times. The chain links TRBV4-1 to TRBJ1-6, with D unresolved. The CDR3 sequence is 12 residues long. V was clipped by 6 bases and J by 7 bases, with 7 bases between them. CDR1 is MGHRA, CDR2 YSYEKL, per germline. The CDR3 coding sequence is TGCGCCAGCAGTCAAAACAATTCACCCCTCCACTTT. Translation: CASSQNNSPLHF.

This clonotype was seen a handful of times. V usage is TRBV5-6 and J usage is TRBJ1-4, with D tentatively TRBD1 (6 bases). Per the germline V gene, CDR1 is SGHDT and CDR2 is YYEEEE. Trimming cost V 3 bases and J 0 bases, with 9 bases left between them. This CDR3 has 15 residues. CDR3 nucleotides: TGTGCCAGCAGCTGGGGGGGCCCAACTAATGAAAAACTGTTTTTT. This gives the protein CASSWGGPTNEKLFF.

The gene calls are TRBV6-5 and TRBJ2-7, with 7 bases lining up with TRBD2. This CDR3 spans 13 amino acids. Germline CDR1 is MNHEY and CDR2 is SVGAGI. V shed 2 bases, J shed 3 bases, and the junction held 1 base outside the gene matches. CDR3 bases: TGTGCCAGCAGTTACGGGGGGGACTACGAGCAGTACTTC. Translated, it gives CASSYGGDYEQYF.

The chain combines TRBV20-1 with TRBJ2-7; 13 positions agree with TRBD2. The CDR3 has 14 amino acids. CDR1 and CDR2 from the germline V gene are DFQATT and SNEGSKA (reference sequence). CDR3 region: CRTGLAGAIYEQYV. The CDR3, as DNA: TGCAGGACAGGACTAGCGGGGGCCATCTACGAGCAGTACGTC.

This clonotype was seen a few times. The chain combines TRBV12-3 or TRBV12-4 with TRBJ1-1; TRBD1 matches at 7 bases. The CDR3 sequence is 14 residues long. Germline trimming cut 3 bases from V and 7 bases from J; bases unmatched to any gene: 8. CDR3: CASSFQGGDSEAFF. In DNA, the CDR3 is TGTGCCAGCAGTTTTCAGGGGGGCGATAGTGAAGCTTTCTTT.

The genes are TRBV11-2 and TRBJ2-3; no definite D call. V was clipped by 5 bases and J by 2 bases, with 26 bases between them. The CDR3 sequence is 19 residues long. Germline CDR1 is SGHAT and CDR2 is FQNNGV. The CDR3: CASSPGRSANSLFTDTQYF. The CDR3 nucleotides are TGTGCCAGCAGCCCCGGGCGATCGGCTAACAGCCTTTTCACAGATACGCAGTATTTT.

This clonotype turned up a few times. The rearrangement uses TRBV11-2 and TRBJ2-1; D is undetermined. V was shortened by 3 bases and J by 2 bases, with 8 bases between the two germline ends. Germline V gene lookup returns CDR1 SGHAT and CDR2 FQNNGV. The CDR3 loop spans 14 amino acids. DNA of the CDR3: TGTGCCAGCAGCTTCGCTGGGGCCTACAATGAGCAGTTCTTC. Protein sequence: CASSFAGAYNEQFF.

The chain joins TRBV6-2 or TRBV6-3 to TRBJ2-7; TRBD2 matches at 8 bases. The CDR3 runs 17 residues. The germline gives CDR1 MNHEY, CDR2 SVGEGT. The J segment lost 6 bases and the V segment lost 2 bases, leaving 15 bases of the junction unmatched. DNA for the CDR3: TGTGCCAGCAGTTACGATCCACGGGGGGGCCAGTCCAGCGAGCAGTACGTC. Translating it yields CASSYDPRGGQSSEQYV.

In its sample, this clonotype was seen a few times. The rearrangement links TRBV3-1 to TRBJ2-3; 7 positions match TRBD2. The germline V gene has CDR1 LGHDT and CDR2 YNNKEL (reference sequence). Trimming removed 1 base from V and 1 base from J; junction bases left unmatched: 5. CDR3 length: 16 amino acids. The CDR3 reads CASSQVGLGGTDTQYF. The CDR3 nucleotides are TGTGCCAGCAGCCAAGTCGGACTAGGAGGCACAGATACGCAGTATTTT.

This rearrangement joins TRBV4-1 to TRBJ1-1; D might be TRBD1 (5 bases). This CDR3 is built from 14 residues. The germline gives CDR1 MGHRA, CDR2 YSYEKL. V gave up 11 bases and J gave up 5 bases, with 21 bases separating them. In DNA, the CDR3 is TGCGCCTGCCGCGGCCCTGGGGCAAGGACTGAAGCTTTCTTT. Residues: CACRGPGARTEAFF.

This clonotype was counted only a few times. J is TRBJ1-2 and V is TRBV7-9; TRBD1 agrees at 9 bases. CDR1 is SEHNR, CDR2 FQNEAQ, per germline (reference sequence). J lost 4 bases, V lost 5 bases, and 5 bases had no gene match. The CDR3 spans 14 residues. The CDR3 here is CASSDRDRVYGYTF. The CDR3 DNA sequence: TGTGCCAGCAGCGACCGGGACAGGGTCTATGGCTACACCTTC.

CDR3 region: CASSPRAGEEEKLFF. CDR3 nucleotide sequence: TGTGCCAGCTCACCCCGGGCAGGAGAAGAAGAAAAACTGTTTTTT. The V call is TRBV18, the J call TRBJ1-4; no firm D call. The CDR3 covers 15 residues. CDR1 and CDR2 (germline): KGHSH, LQKENI. The V gene lost 3 bases and the J gene lost 8 bases, with 16 bases spanning the gap.

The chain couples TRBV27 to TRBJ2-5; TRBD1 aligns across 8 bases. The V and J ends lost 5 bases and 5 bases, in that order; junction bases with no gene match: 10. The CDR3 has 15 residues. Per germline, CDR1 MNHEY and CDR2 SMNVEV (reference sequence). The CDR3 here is CASSASTGGEETQYF. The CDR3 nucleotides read TGTGCCAGCAGTGCATCTACAGGGGGTGAGGAGACCCAGTACTTC.

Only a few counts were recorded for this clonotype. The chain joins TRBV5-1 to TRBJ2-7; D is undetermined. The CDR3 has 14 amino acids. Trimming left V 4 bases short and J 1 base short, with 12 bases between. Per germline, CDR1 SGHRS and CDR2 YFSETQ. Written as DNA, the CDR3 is TGCGCCAGCAGCCTTACAGACACTTCCTACGAGCAGTACGTC. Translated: CASSLTDTSYEQYV.

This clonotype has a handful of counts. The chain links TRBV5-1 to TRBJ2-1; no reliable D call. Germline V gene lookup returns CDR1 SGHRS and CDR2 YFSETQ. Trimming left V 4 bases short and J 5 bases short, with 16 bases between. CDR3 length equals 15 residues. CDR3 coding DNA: TGCGCCAGCAGCATCACTTCGGCACAGAACAATGAGCAGTTCTTC. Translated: CASSITSAQNNEQFF.

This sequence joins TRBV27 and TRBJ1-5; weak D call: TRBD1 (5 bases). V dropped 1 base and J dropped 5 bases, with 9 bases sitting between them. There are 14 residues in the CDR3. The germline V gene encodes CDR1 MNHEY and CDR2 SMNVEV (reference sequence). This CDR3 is CASSLWQGDQPQHF. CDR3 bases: TGTGCCAGCAGTTTATGGCAGGGCGATCAGCCCCAGCATTTT.

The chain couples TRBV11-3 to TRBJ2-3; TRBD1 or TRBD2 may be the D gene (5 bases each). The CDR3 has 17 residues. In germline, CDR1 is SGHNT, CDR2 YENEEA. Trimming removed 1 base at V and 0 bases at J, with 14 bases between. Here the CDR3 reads CASSLVSGTHSTDTQYF. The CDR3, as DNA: TGTGCCAGCAGCTTAGTATCGGGGACCCATAGCACAGATACGCAGTATTTT.

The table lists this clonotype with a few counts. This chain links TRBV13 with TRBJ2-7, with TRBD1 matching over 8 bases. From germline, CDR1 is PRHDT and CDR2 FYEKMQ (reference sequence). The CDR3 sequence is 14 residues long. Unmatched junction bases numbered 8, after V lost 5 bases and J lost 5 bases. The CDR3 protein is CASSPRDRLNEQYF. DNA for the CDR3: TGTGCCAGCAGCCCCCGGGACAGGCTGAACGAGCAGTACTTC.

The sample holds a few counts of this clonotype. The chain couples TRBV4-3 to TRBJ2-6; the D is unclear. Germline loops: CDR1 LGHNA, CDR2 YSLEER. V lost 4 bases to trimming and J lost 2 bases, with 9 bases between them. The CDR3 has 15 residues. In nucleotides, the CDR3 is TGCGCCAGCAGCCCCCTGGTTGCTGGGGCCAACGTCCTGACTTTC. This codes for CASSPLVAGANVLTF.

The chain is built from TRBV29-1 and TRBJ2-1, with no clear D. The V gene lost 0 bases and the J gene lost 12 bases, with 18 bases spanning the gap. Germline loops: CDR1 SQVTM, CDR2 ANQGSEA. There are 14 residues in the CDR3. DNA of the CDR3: TGCAGCGTTGAAGAGGGTGTAGGACGGTTGTGGCAGTTCTTC. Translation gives CSVEEGVGRLWQFF.

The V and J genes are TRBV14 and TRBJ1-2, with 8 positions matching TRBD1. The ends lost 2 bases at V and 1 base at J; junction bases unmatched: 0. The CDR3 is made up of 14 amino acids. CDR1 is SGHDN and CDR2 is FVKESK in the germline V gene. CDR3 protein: CASSQTGGNYGYTF. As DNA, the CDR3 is TGTGCCAGCAGCCAAACAGGGGGTAACTATGGCTACACCTTC.